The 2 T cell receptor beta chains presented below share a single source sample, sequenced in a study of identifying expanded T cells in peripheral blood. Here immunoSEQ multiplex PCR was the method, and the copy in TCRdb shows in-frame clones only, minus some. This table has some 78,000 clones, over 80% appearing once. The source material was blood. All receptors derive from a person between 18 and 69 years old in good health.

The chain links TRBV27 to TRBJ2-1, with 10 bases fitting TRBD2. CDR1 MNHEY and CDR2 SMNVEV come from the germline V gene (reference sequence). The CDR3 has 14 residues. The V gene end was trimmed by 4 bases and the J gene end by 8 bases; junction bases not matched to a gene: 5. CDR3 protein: CASSSSSGSYEQFF. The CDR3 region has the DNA TGTGCCAGCAGTTCATCTAGCGGGAGTTATGAGCAGTTCTTC.

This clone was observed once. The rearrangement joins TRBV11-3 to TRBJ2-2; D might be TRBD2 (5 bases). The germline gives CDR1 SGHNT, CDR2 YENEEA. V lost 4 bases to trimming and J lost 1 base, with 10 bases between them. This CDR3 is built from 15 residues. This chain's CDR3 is CASSSRVGNTGELFF. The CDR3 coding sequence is TGTGCCAGCAGCTCGAGGGTCGGGAACACCGGGGAGCTGTTTTTT.